This TCR beta chain came from a study of T cells in Graves' hyperthyroidism and ophthalmopathy. Overall study context: Peripheral blood draws took place at initial diagnosis, ahead of any treatment. The study, taken as a whole, reports: Among thyroid clonotypes expanded above 0.001, most also appeared in blood.

The table lists this clonotype with many counts. Its target is not known. Any patient presenting with uncontrolled infection, other autoimmune disease, pregnancy or lactation was left out. The CDR3 regions of TCR beta were amplified from RNA transcripts. Using the HTBI primer set, a first-round RT-PCR was run on the TCR CDR3. TCRdb called the multiplex PCR reads again in MiXCR, with one record for every CDR3 protein. The sample has a few hundred thousand distinct CDR3 sequences, 18% seen once. This TCR derives from a man aged 18 to 29 with Graves' ophthalmopathy. Sequencing was performed on blood.

The CDR3 bases are TGCAGTGGGCTAGCGGGGGCCTATCGCTACGAGCAGTACTTC. Translated, it gives CSGLAGAYRYEQYF. V gene TRBV20-1 combines with J gene TRBJ2-7; 10 bases match TRBD2. Trimming at V came to 7 bases and at J to 3 bases, leaving 9 bases not matched to a gene. This CDR3 is built from 14 residues. Germline V lookup: CDR1 DFQATT, CDR2 SNEGSKA (reference sequence).